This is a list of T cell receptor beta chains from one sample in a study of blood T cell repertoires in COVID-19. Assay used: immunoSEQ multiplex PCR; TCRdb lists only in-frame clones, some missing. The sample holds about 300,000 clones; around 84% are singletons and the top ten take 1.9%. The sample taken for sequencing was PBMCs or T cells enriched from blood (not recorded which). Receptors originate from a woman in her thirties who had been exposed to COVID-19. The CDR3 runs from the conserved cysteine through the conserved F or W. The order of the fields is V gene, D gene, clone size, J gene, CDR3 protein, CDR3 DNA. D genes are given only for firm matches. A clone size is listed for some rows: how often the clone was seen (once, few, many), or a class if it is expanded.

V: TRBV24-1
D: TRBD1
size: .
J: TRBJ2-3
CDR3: CATSPGTERTDTQYF
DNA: TGTGCCACCAGTCCCGGGACAGAGCGCACAGATACGCAGTATTTT

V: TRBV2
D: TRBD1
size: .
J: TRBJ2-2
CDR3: CASTRDRNTGELFF
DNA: TGTGCCAGCACCCGGGACAGGAACACCGGGGAGCTGTTTTTT

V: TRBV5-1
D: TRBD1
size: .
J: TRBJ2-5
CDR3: CASSLAGQQETQYF
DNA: TGCGCCAGCAGCTTGGCGGGACAGCAAGAGACCCAGTACTTC

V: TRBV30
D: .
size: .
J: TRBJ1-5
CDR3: CAWRQGGNQPQHF
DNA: TGTGCCTGGAGACAGGGAGGGAATCAGCCCCAGCATTTT

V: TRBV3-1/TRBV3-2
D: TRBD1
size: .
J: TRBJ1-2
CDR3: CASSPGQTNYGYTF
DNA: TGTGCCAGCAGCCCGGGACAGACTAACTATGGCTACACCTTC

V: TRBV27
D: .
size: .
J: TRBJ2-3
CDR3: CASSGPGTLGTQYF
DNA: TGTGCCAGCAGTGGTCCGGGAACCCTGGGTACGCAGTATTTT

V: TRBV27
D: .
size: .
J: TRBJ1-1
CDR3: CASSKLVSGSMSVAFF
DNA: TGTGCCAGCAGTAAATTAGTATCAGGGTCTATGTCGGTCGCTTTCTTT

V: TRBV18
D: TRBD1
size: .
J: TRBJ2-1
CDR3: CASSPVTGVGNEQFF
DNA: TGTGCCAGCTCACCAGTAACAGGGGTTGGGAATGAGCAGTTCTTC

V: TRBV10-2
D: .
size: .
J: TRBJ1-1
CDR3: CASSEQANTEAFF
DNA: TGCGCCAGCAGTGAACAGGCGAACACTGAAGCTTTCTTT

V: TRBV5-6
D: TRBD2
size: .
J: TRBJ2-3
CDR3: CASSLGGSGDYLGEYF
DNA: TGTGCCAGCAGCTTGGGTGGTAGCGGGGACTATCTAGGGGAGTATTTT

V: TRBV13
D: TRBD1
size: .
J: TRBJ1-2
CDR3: CASSLGQGNSYGYTF
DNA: TGTGCCAGCAGCTTGGGACAGGGAAATAGCTATGGCTACACCTTC

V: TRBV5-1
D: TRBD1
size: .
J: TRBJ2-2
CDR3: CASSRQVSGGTGELFF
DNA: TGCGCCAGCAGCCGCCAAGTGTCAGGGGGAACCGGGGAGCTGTTTTTT

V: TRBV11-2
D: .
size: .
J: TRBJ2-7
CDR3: CASSLDQRSYEQYF
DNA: TGTGCCAGCAGCTTAGACCAGCGTTCCTACGAGCAGTACTTC

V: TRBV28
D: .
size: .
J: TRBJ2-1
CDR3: CASSLLNEQFF
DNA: TGTGCCAGCAGTCTACTGAATGAGCAGTTCTTC

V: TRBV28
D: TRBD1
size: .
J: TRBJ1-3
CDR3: CASSLGTASGNTIYF
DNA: TGTGCCAGCAGTTTAGGGACAGCCTCTGGAAACACCATATATTTT

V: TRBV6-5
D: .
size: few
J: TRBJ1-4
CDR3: CASSYFGGRGGEKLFF
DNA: TGTGCCAGCAGTTACTTTGGGGGCAGGGGTGGAGAAAAACTGTTTTTT

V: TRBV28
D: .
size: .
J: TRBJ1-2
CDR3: CASSFNRDIGYTF
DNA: TGTGCCAGCAGTTTCAACCGGGACATTGGCTACACCTTC

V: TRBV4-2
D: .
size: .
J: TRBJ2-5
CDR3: CASSQDGASAKETQYF
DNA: TGTGCCAGCAGCCAAGACGGAGCTAGCGCTAAAGAGACCCAGTACTTC

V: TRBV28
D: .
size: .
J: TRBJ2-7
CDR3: CASSLGRGGPYEQYF
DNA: TGTGCCAGCAGTTTAGGTCGCGGAGGCCCCTACGAGCAGTACTTC

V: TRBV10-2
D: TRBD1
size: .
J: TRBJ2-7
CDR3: CASSESPQTTGPLYEQYF
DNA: TGCGCCAGCAGTGAGTCCCCACAGACGACAGGGCCCCTCTACGAGCAGTACTTC

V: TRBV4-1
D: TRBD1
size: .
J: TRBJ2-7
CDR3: CASSHPGQGSEQYF
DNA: TGCGCCAGCAGCCACCCGGGACAGGGGTCCGAGCAGTACTTC

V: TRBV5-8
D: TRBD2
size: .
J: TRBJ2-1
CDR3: CASSFTSGGPWAYNEQFF
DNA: TGTGCCAGCAGCTTCACTTCGGGGGGGCCCTGGGCCTACAATGAGCAGTTCTTC

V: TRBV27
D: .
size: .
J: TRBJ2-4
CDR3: CASALGEGKNIQYF
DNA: TGTGCCAGCGCCTTGGGTGAGGGTAAAAACATTCAGTACTTC

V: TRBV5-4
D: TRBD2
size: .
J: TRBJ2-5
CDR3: CASSLRQTSGGTRETQYF
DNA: TGTGCCAGCAGCTTACGTCAAACTAGCGGGGGGACAAGGGAGACCCAGTACTTC

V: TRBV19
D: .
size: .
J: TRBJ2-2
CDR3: CASSIPGANTGELFF
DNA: TGTGCCAGTAGTATCCCAGGGGCGAACACCGGGGAGCTGTTTTTT

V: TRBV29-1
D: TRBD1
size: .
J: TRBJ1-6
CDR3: CSVTQQGAHSPLHF
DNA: TGCAGCGTTACCCAACAGGGGGCGCATTCACCCCTCCACTTT

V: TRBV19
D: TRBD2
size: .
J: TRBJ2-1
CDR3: CASSWTSGIDEQFF
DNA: TGTGCCAGTAGTTGGACTAGCGGGATAGATGAGCAGTTCTTC

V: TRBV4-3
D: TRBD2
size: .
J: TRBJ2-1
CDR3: CASSQPSGGVNEQFF
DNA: TGCGCCAGCAGCCAACCTAGCGGGGGGGTGAATGAGCAGTTCTTC

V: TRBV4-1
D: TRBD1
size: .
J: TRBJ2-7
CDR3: CASSHRTGQFYEQYF
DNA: TGCGCCAGCAGCCACCGGACAGGCCAGTTCTACGAGCAGTACTTC

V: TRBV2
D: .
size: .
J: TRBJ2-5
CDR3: CASSDRPRETQYF
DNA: TGTGCCAGCAGTGACCGTCCCCGAGAGACCCAGTACTTC

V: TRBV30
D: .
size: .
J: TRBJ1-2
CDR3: CASTGLGGGYGYTF
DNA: TGTGCCTCAACCGGCTTGGGGGGTGGCTATGGCTACACCTTC

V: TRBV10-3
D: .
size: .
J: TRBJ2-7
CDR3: CAISESGGTYEQYF
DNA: TGTGCCATCAGTGAGTCAGGCGGGACCTACGAGCAGTACTTC

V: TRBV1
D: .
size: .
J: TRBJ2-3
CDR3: CTSSQDRRLAGARTDTQYF
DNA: TGCACCAGCAGCCAAGATCGACGGCTAGCGGGGGCCCGCACAGATACGCAGTATTTT

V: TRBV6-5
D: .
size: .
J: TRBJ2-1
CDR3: CATQQGSTSNEQFF
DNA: TGTGCCACTCAGCAGGGGTCGACATCCAATGAGCAGTTCTTC

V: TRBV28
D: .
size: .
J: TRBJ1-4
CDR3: CASLEGSTNEKLFF
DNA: TGTGCCAGCCTGGAGGGATCTACTAATGAAAAACTGTTTTTT

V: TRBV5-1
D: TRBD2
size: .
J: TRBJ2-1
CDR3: CASSLRLLAGGQNEQFF
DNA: TGCGCCAGCAGCCTGAGACTTTTAGCGGGGGGGCAGAATGAGCAGTTCTTC

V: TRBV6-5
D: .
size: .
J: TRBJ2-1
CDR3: CASKTRTENEQFF
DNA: TGTGCCAGCAAGACCAGGACTGAAAATGAGCAGTTCTTC

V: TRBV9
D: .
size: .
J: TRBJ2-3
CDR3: CASSATPSTDTQYF
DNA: TGTGCCAGCAGCGCTACTCCTAGCACAGATACGCAGTATTTT

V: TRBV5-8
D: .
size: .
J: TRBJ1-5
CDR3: CASTSQGISNQPQHF
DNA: TGTGCCAGCACCTCGCAGGGGATTAGCAATCAGCCCCAGCATTTT

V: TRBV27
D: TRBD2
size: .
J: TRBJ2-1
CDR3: CASSPWGGEQFF
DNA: TGTGCCAGCAGTCCATGGGGGGGTGAGCAGTTCTTC

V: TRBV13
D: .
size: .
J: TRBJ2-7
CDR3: CASSLAVLRTYEQYF
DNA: TGTGCCAGCAGCTTAGCGGTGTTGCGGACCTACGAGCAGTACTTC

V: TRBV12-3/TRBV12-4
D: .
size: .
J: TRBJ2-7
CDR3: CASSFWGDEQYF
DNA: TGTGCCAGCAGTTTCTGGGGGGACGAGCAGTACTTC

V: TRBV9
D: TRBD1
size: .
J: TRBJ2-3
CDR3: CASSVPPGDRGLRTDTQYF
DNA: TGTGCCAGCAGCGTACCTCCCGGAGACAGGGGCCTTAGGACAGATACGCAGTATTTT

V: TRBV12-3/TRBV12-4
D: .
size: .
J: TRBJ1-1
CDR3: CASSLEARGKAFF
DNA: TGTGCCAGCAGTTTAGAGGCACGGGGAAAAGCTTTCTTT

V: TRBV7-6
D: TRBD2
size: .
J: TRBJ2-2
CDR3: CASRPTSGRNTGELFF
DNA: TGTGCCAGCAGACCTACTAGCGGGAGGAACACCGGGGAGCTGTTTTTT

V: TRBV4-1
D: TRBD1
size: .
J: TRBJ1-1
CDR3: CASSLGQGNTEAFF
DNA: TGCGCCAGCAGCCTGGGACAGGGGAACACTGAAGCTTTCTTT

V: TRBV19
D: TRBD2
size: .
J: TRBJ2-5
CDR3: CASSRSGGVRLETQYF
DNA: TGTGCCAGTAGTCGGAGCGGGGGGGTCAGGTTGGAGACCCAGTACTTC

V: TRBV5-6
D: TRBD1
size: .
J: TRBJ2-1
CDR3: CASSLRGQGGNEQFF
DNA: TGTGCCAGCAGCTTGCGGGGACAGGGTGGGAATGAGCAGTTCTTC

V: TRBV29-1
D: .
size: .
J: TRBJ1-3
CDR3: CSVDGGSSGNTIYF
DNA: TGCAGCGTTGACGGGGGAAGCTCTGGAAACACCATATATTTT

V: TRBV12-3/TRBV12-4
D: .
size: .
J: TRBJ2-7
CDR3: CASSRLVSYEQYF
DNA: TGTGCCAGCAGTCGATTAGTCTCCTACGAGCAGTACTTC

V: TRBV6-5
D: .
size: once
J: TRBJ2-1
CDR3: CASSYLSEQFF
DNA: TGTGCCAGCAGTTATCTTTCCGAGCAGTTCTTC

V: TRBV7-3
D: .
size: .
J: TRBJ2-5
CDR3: CASSVTGPPGETQYF
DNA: TGTGCCAGCAGCGTTACCGGGCCCCCGGGGGAGACCCAGTACTTC

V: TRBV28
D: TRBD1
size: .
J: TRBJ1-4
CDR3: CAVTGDSEKLFF
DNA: TGTGCTGTGACAGGGGACTCTGAAAAACTGTTTTTT